This T cell receptor (beta chain) was sequenced during a study of blood T cell repertoires in COVID-19. Study information: Samples representing acute and convalescent COVID-19 were sourced from the United States, Italy and Spain. PBMCs, B-cell-depleted T cells, or T cells were the source of the cDNA or gDNA that made up the material.

Germline lookup yields CDR1 SGHNT and CDR2 YYREEE (reference sequence). The ends lost 1 base at V and 9 bases at J; junction bases unmatched: 8. The CDR3 spans 15 residues. Per the original methods: Reference gene primer amplification gave nucleated cell count estimates. Using immunoSEQ multiplex PCR, the repertoire was profiled, and TCRdb retains in-frame clones only, with some absent. V, J and clone size are taken as reported in that table, and D and trimming were inferred from the DNA itself. Of 60,000 to 80,000 clones in the sample, 88% are singletons; the top ten hold about 5%. The sequencing sample was made of peripheral blood. The chain uses TRBV5-4 and TRBJ2-1; 9 bases match TRBD1. The source is a human donor in a cohort sampled during active COVID-19. The CDR3 DNA reads TGTGCCAGCAGCTTGAGACAGGGGGGGACCGGTGAGCAGTTCTTC. Amino acids: CASSLRQGGTGEQFF.